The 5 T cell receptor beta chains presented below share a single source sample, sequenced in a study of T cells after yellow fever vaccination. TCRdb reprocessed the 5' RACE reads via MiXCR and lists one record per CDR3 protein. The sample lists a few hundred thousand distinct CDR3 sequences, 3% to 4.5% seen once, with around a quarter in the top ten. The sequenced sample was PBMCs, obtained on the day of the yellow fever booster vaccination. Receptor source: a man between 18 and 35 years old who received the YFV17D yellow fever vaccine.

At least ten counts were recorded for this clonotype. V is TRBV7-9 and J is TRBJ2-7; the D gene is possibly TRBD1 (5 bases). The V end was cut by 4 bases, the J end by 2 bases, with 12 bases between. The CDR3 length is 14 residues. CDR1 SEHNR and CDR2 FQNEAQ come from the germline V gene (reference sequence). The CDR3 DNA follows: TGTGCCAGCAGCTCACCACTGGGGCCCTACGAGCAGTACGTC. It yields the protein CASSSPLGPYEQYV.

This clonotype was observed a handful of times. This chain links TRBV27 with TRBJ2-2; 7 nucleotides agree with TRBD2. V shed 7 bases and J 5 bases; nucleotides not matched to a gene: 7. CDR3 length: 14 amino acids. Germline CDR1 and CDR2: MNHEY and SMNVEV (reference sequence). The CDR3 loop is CASTTGTMTGELFF. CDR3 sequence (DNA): TGTGCCAGCACCACCGGGACTATGACCGGGGAGCTGTTTTTT.

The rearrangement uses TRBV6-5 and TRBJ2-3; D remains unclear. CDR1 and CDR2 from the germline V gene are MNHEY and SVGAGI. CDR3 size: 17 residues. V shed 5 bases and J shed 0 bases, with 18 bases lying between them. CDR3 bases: TGTGCCAGCAGTGCCGGGTACACGGGTCGGAGCACAGATACGCAGTATTTT. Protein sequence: CASSAGYTGRSTDTQYF.

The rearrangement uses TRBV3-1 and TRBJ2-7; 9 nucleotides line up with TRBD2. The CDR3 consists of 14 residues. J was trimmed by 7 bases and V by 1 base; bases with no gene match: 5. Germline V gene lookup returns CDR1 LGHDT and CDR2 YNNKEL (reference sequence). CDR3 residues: CASSQGGGAGEQYV. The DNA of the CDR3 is TGTGCCAGCAGCCAAGGCGGGGGGGCCGGGGAGCAGTACGTC.

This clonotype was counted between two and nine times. The CDR3 DNA sequence: TGCGCCAGCAGCCCCCTATCCCTGTCACCCCTCCACTTT. Protein: CASSPLSLSPLHF. The chain couples TRBV4-1 to TRBJ1-6, with unresolved D. CDR1 and CDR2 from the germline V gene are MGHRA and YSYEKL. V shed 4 bases and J shed 10 bases, with 11 bases lying between them. CDR3 length equals 13 residues.